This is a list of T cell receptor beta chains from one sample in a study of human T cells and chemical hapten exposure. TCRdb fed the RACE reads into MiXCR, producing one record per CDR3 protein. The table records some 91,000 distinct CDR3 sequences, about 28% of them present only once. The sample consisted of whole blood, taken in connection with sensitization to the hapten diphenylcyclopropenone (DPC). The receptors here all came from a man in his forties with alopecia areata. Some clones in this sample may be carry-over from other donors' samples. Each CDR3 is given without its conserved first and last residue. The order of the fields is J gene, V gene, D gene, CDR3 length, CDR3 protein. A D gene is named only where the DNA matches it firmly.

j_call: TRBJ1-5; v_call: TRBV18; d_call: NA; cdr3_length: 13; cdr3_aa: ASSPSQGTYQPQH
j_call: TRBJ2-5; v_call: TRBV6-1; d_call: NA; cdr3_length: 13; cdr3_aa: ASSENRGVAETQY
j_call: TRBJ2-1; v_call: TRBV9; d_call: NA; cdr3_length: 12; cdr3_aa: ASSVDGGRGEQF
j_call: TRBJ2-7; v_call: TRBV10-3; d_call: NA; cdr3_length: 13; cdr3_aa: AISGGGATSYEQY
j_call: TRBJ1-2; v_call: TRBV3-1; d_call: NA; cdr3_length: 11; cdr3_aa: ASSQESSYGYT
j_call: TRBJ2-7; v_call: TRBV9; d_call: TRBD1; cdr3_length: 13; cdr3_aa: ASSVGRTGPYEQY
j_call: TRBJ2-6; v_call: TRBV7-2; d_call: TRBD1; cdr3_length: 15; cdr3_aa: ASSPRDRDTGANVLT
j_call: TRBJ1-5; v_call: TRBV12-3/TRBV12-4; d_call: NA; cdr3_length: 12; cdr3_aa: ASSFAHTNMPQH
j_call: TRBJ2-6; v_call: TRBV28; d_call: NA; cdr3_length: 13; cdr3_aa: ASSLALSGANVLT
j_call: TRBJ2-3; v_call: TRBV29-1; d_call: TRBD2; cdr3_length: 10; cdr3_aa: SVQAGTDTQY
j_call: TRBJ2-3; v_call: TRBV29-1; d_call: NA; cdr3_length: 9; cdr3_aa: SVEFTDTQY
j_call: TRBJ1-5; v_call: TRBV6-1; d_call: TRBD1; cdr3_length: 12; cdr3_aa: ASSGDRGNQPQH
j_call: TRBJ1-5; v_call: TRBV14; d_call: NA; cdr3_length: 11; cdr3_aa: ASSQGGRRPQH
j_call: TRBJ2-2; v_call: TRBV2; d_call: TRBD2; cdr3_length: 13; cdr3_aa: ASGGTSGNTGELF
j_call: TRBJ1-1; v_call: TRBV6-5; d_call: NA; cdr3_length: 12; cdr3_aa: ASSYRWGGAEAF
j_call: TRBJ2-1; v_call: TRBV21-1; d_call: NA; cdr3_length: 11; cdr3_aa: ASSKGTPPGQF
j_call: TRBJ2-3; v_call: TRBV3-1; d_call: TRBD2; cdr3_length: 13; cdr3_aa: ASSQGGSVTDTQY
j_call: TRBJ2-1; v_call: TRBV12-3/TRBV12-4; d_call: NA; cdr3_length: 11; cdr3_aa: ASRMGAYNEQF
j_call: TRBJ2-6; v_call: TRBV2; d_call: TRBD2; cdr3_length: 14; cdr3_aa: ASSSGLVAGANVLT
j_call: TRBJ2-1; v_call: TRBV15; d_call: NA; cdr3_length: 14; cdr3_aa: AASRDRGTGYNEQF
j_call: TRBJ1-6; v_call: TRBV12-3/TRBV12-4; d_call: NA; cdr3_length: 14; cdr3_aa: ASSLTLTGPDSPLH
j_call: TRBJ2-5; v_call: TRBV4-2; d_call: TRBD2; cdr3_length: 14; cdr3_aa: ASSQELGRGAWTQY